These 27 T cell receptor beta chains came from one sample sequenced in a study of regulatory T cells in long-lasting Graves disease. TCR beta libraries were built with iRepertoire HTBI primers and Arm-PCR of CDR3 regions. MiXCR was run by TCRdb on the multiplex PCR reads, yielding one entry per CDR3 protein. The table records 350,000 to 500,000 distinct CDR3 sequences, roughly a fifth of them present only once. The time point was: persistent/refractory GD, antithyroid drugs over 5 years with positive TRAb. After RNA was extracted from PBMCs, the TCR library was made from it. The sample in question was peripheral blood mononuclear cells (PBMCs), obtained when the disease was refractory, from a patient treated with antithyroid drugs. The source of these receptors is a female donor with Graves disease.

At least ten counts were recorded for this clonotype. The J gene is TRBJ1-1, the V gene TRBV28; D gene ambiguous. Germline V gene lookup returns CDR1 MDHEN and CDR2 SYDVKM. The CDR3 is 11 amino acids. V gave up 6 bases and J gave up 8 bases, with 10 bases separating them. CDR3 DNA sequence: TGTGCCAGCAGCCTTTCGGGCGAAGCTTTCTTT. Protein sequence: CASSLSGEAFF.

About this clonotype: The DNA is omitted, as the CDR3 cannot be located on it reliably, and the CDR3 follows TCRdb's listing. The chain has TRBV2 and TRBJ1-5. Inclusive of both ends, the CDR3 amounts to 15 amino acids. Germline loops: CDR1 SNHLY, CDR2 FYNNEI. CDR3: CASSVPPDLNQPQHF.

This clonotype was counted many times. This chain connects TRBV12-3 or TRBV12-4 to TRBJ2-7; D is unclear. CDR3 length: 12 amino acids. Trimming took 6 bases from V and 2 from J, leaving 8 bases between them. The CDR3 is CASSRKPYEQYF. The CDR3 DNA reads as TGTGCCAGCAGCCGTAAACCCTACGAGCAGTACTTC.

This clonotype has just a few counts. This chain joins TRBV7-9 and TRBJ1-1, with D unresolved. V was clipped by 5 bases and J by 8 bases, with 9 bases between them. Germline-derived CDR1 and CDR2 are SEHNR and FQNEAQ (reference sequence). CDR3 size: 11 residues. CDR3 loop: CASSDQQEAFF. The CDR3 DNA sequence: TGTGCCAGCAGCGACCAGCAAGAAGCTTTCTTT.

V is TRBV12-3 or TRBV12-4 and J is TRBJ1-5; D unresolved. The ends were cut back, 5 bases at V and 1 base at J, with 9 bases in the middle. The CDR3 contains 14 residues. CDR3 sequence: CASSIVGSNQPQHF. The CDR3 bases are TGTGCCAGCAGTATCGTGGGGAGCAATCAGCCCCAGCATTTT.

The chain couples TRBV20-1 to TRBJ2-3; D gene unclear. V lost 1 base and J lost 6, with 8 bases in between. Per germline, CDR1 DFQATT and CDR2 SNEGSKA (reference sequence). CDR3 length: 12 residues. CDR3 loop: CSARVVGDTQYF. DNA of the CDR3: TGCAGTGCTAGAGTGGTCGGGGATACGCAGTATTTT.

This clonotype was counted a few times. The chain links TRBV7-9 to TRBJ2-1; D is ambiguous. CDR1 is SEHNR, CDR2 FQNEAQ, per germline (reference sequence). Trimming pared 5 bases from V and 8 bases from J, leaving 10 bases between. The CDR3 is 12 residues long. CDR3 sequence: CASSLDWDEQFF. CDR3 DNA sequence: TGTGCCAGCAGCCTAGATTGGGATGAGCAGTTCTTC.

This clonotype came up many times. The chain joins TRBV5-1 to TRBJ1-4; 9 bases agree with TRBD1. The germline V gene has CDR1 SGHRS and CDR2 YFSETQ. The CDR3 is made up of 14 amino acids. Trimming cost V 2 bases and J 8 bases; bases outside gene matches: 4. CDR3 residues: CASSFGTGNEKLFF. CDR3 coding DNA: TGCGCCAGCAGCTTCGGGACAGGGAACGAAAAACTGTTTTTT.

The CDR3 DNA sequence: TGTGCCAGCAGCTCCTCCGGGGCCATGGGGGTAGATACGCAGTATTTT. As protein: CASSSSGAMGVDTQYF. V gene TRBV7-8 combines with J gene TRBJ2-3, with D possibly called TRBD1 or TRBD2 (5 bases each). V lost 4 bases and J lost 5, with 19 bases in between. CDR1 is SGHVS and CDR2 is FQNEAQ in the germline V gene. This CDR3 has 16 amino acids.

V gene TRBV28 combines with J gene TRBJ2-1; TRBD1 matches at 9 bases. This CDR3 comprises 15 residues. V lost 6 bases to trimming and J lost 4 bases; unmatched junction nucleotides: 7. Germline V gives CDR1 MDHEN, CDR2 SYDVKM. The CDR3 spells CASSPGDRDYNEQFF. As DNA, the CDR3 is TGTGCCAGCAGCCCCGGGGACAGGGATTACAATGAGCAGTTCTTC.

The chain has TRBV20-1 and TRBJ2-7, with TRBD2 matching over 8 bases. Per germline, CDR1 DFQATT and CDR2 SNEGSKA (reference sequence). The CDR3 sequence is 14 residues long. Trimming at V came to 0 bases and at J to 2 bases, leaving 3 bases not matched to a gene. CDR3 protein: CSARERAGAYEQYF. CDR3 sequence (DNA): TGCAGTGCTAGAGAAAGAGCGGGAGCCTACGAGCAGTACTTC.

This clonotype has just a few counts. J is TRBJ2-7 and V is TRBV5-1, with 12 bases lining up with TRBD2. V lost 4 bases, J lost 6 bases, and 5 bases stayed unmatched. This CDR3 has 14 residues. Germline V gene sequence: CDR1 SGHRS, CDR2 YFSETQ. CDR3 DNA sequence: TGCGCCAGCAGCGAGACTAGCGGGAGCTTCGAGCAGTACTTC. It encodes CASSETSGSFEQYF.

The V and J genes are TRBV28 and TRBJ1-5, with D unresolved. Germline V gives CDR1 MDHEN, CDR2 SYDVKM. The CDR3 sequence is 16 residues long. Trimming removed 2 bases from V and 0 bases from J, with 11 bases in between. CDR3 DNA sequence: TGTGCCAGCAGTTTACCCCCGGGAACTAGCAATCAGCCCCAGCATTTT. The encoded protein is CASSLPPGTSNQPQHF. Together with reference TRBV28 and TRBJ1-5, the CDR3 gives the full variable domain: DVKVTQSSRYLVKRTGEKVFLECVQDMDHENMFWYRQDPGLGLRLIYFSYDVKMKEKGDIPEGYSVSREKKERFSLILESASTNQTSMYLCASSLPPGTSNQPQHFGDGTRLSIL.

This clonotype was seen repeatedly, ten times or more. The chain recombines TRBV28 with TRBJ2-7; D is ambiguous. The CDR3 has 14 amino acids. Per germline, CDR1 MDHEN and CDR2 SYDVKM. V dropped 2 bases and J dropped 6 bases, with 14 bases sitting between them. The CDR3 region has the DNA TGTGCCAGCAGTTTAGTGGGCCAAGAGTCCGAGCAGTACTTC. Translated: CASSLVGQESEQYF.

This clonotype was counted a few times. The chain links TRBV7-6 to TRBJ2-6, with TRBD1 matching 7 bases. This CDR3 is built from 18 residues. J lost 3 bases, V lost 5 bases, and 13 bases had no gene match. Per germline, CDR1 SGHVS and CDR2 FNYEAQ. The CDR3 loop reads CASSPRTWDSGGANVLTF. The CDR3 DNA reads as TGTGCCAGCAGCCCTCGAACCTGGGACAGTGGTGGGGCCAACGTCCTGACTTTC.

This clonotype was counted ten times or more. The chain recombines TRBV11-2 with TRBJ2-2, with D uncertain. The CDR3 spans 14 residues. From germline, CDR1 is SGHAT and CDR2 FQNNGV. Between the trimmed V and J ends, which lost 1 base and 4 bases, there was a span of 7 bases. The CDR3 loop is CASSLVGSTGELFF. DNA of the CDR3: TGTGCCAGCAGCTTAGTAGGCAGCACCGGGGAGCTGTTTTTT. The full variable domain, completed using reference TRBV11-2 and TRBJ2-2, is EAGVAQSPRYKIIEKRQSVAFWCNPISGHATLYWYQQILGQGPKLLIQFQNNGVVDDSQLPKDRFSAERLKGVDSTLKIQPAKLEDSAVYLCASSLVGSTGELFFGEGSRLTVL.

Ten or more counts support this clonotype. The rearrangement joins TRBV12-3 or TRBV12-4 to TRBJ2-4, with 9 nucleotides matching TRBD2. CDR3 size: 15 residues. V gave up 3 bases and J gave up 0 bases; unmatched junction bases: 0. The CDR3 DNA follows: TGTGCCAGCAGTTTGACTAGCGGAGCCAAAAACATTCAGTACTTC. This codes for CASSLTSGAKNIQYF.

About this clonotype: A much larger clone lies a single base off, so this may be a read error. The J gene is TRBJ1-1, the V gene TRBV30, with D uncertain. Germline V gives CDR1 GTSNPN, CDR2 SVGIG (reference sequence). The CDR3 totals 13 residues. CDR3 in amino acids: CAWARGMNTEASF. In DNA, the CDR3 is TGTGCCTGGGCCAGAGGCATGAACACTGAAGCTTCCTTT.

This clonotype appeared many times. The chain joins TRBV12-3 or TRBV12-4 to TRBJ1-2; possible D gene TRBD1, 6 bases. V dropped 5 bases and J dropped 7 bases, with 17 bases sitting between them. CDR3 size: 14 residues. The DNA of the CDR3 is TGTGCCAGCAGTCGATCGTCGACAGGAAGTGGCTACACCTTC. This gives the protein CASSRSSTGSGYTF.

The chain joins TRBV29-1 to TRBJ2-5, with TRBD1 identical over 8 bases. With 3 bases clipped from V and 4 bases from J, the junction kept 10 bases outside the gene matches. The CDR3 is made up of 15 amino acids. Germline values: CDR1 SQVTM, CDR2 ANQGSEA. The CDR3 DNA sequence: TGCAGCGTTGATCCGACAGGGGTAGGTGGAGAGACCCAGTACTTC. This codes for CSVDPTGVGGETQYF.

This clonotype was seen ten or more times. V usage is TRBV28 and J usage is TRBJ2-5; D is ambiguous. The CDR3 spans 15 residues. The germline gives CDR1 MDHEN, CDR2 SYDVKM. The V gene lost 5 bases and the J gene lost 0 bases, with 13 bases spanning the gap. CDR3 amino acids: CASSHHADYQETQYF. CDR3 in DNA: TGTGCCAGCAGTCACCATGCCGACTACCAAGAGACCCAGTACTTC. Full variable domain (rest looked up from reference TRBV28 and TRBJ2-5): DVKVTQSSRYLVKRTGEKVFLECVQDMDHENMFWYRQDPGLGLRLIYFSYDVKMKEKGDIPEGYSVSREKKERFSLILESASTNQTSMYLCASSHHADYQETQYFGPGTRLLVL.

This clonotype was recorded at least ten times. This rearrangement joins TRBV28 to TRBJ2-7, with D possibly TRBD1 on 5 matching bases. V lost 3 bases, J lost 4 bases, and 16 bases lay in between. Germline V gene data show CDR1 as MDHEN and CDR2 as SYDVKM. The length of the CDR3 is 15 residues. For the CDR3, the DNA is TGTGCCAGCAGTTTGATAGGCTCGACAGTATACGAGCAGTACTTC. Amino acids: CASSLIGSTVYEQYF. Supplemented by reference TRBV28 and TRBJ2-7, the full variable domain reads DVKVTQSSRYLVKRTGEKVFLECVQDMDHENMFWYRQDPGLGLRLIYFSYDVKMKEKGDIPEGYSVSREKKERFSLILESASTNQTSMYLCASSLIGSTVYEQYFGPGTRLTVT.

In this sample, this clonotype turned up many times. The rearrangement links TRBV12-3 or TRBV12-4 to TRBJ2-7; tentative D call: TRBD1 (5 bases). With 5 bases removed from V and 3 bases from J, the gap between germline ends came to 8 bases. This CDR3 region has 12 residues. CDR3 loop: CASSVDNYEQYF. CDR3 nucleotide sequence: TGTGCCAGCAGTGTGGACAACTACGAGCAGTACTTC.

This clonotype came up many times. The V and J genes are TRBV2 and TRBJ2-5; D is unclear. The CDR3 has 14 residues. With 2 bases removed from V and 5 bases from J, the gap between germline ends came to 12 bases. The germline CDR1 and CDR2 sequences are SNHLY and FYNNEI. As DNA, the CDR3 is TGTGCCAGCAGTGAAACCGCACTACCGGAGACCCAGTACTTC. Translating gives CASSETALPETQYF. Based on the CDR3 plus reference TRBV2 and TRBJ2-5, the full variable domain is EPEVTQTPSHQVTQMGQEVILRCVPISNHLYFYWYRQILGQKVEFLVSFYNNEISEKSEIFDDQFSVERPDGSNFTLKIRSTKLEDSAMYFCASSETALPETQYFGPGTRLLVL.

This clonotype was recorded at least ten times. The chain joins TRBV20-1 to TRBJ2-2; D unclear. Between the trimmed V and J ends, which lost 4 bases and 0 bases, there was a span of 9 bases. In germline, CDR1 is DFQATT, CDR2 SNEGSKA (reference sequence). The CDR3 is 14 amino acids. The CDR3 loop reads CSATRTSNTGELFF. In nucleotides, the CDR3 is TGCAGTGCTACCAGGACGTCGAACACCGGGGAGCTGTTTTTT.

This clonotype was detected a few times. The chain is built from TRBV20-1 and TRBJ2-2; 9 positions agree with TRBD2. The length of the CDR3 is 15 residues. V lost 6 bases to trimming and J lost 5 bases; unmatched junction nucleotides: 10. CDR1 and CDR2 from the germline V gene are DFQATT and SNEGSKA (reference sequence). The CDR3 reads CSAQAGGAGTGELFF. The CDR3 bases are TGCAGTGCCCAAGCGGGGGGCGCGGGGACCGGGGAGCTGTTTTTT.

Concerning this clonotype itself: At one end the junction does not follow the germline gene, possibly because of a read error. The chain has TRBV11-2 and TRBJ2-1, with TRBD2 identical over 8 bases. This CDR3 has 13 residues. Germline CDR1 SGHAT, CDR2 FQNNGV. The CDR3 DNA follows: TGTGCCAGCAGTGCTGGGACTAGAAATGAGCAGCTCTTC. Protein sequence: CASSAGTRNEQLF.